The clone carrying this TCR beta chain was seen repeatedly, ten times or more. Its target is unknown. MiXCR, run by TCRdb on the reads, gives a single entry per CDR3 protein. Of 250,000 to 300,000 distinct CDR3 sequences detected, 20% to 25% appear once; the ten largest clones hold approximately 19%. The sample comes from a study of T cell repertoires in cytomegalovirus infection. Study background: CMV epitopes that were recently identified and HLA-C-restricted were used alongside well-studied HLA-B-restricted ones. Public TCR beta signatures were indicative of both CMV infection and a matching HLA type.

Per germline, CDR1 SGHTA and CDR2 FQGNSA. After removal of 5 bases from V and 4 bases from J, the junction contained 2 bases not matched to a gene. This CDR3 comprises 13 residues. The study's findings and limits: Of the TCR beta families, the public ones yielded a cumulative frequency that identified carriers of CMV plus the relevant HLA. It was HLA-C-restricted CMV-specific TCR beta clonotypes that dominated the response ex vivo.

The source is a human donor in good health (CMV status not recorded). Some clones in this sample may be carry-over from other donors' samples. The sequences come from cultured PBMCs, collected from culture after CMV antigen stimulation. V usage is TRBV7-2 and J usage is TRBJ1-5; TRBD1 aligns across 7 bases. The DNA for the CDR3 is TGTGCCAGCAGCGCACAGGGGAATCAGCCCCAGCATTTT. Translation: CASSAQGNQPQHF.